The present TCR beta chain was sequenced within a study of blood T cell repertoires in COVID-19. About the study: COVID-19 samples, acute and convalescent, were from the United States, Italy and Spain. From T cells, B-cell-depleted T cells, or PBMCs came the material, which was cDNA or gDNA.

The CDR3 runs to 13 residues. Germline V gene data show CDR1 as LGHDT and CDR2 as YNNKEL (reference sequence). Trimming cost V 2 bases and J 0 bases, with 5 bases left between them. Sequenced by immunoSEQ multiplex PCR; TCRdb stores in-frame clones only, minus some. The sample lists some 21,000 clones, approximately 88% occurring once. The V and J genes are TRBV3-1 (or the pseudogene TRBV3-2) and TRBJ2-7, with D uncertain. Sequenced sample: peripheral blood. This clonotype was sampled from a man aged 40-49 years with acute or convalescent COVID-19. Here the CDR3 reads CASSQPSSYEQYF. CDR3 DNA sequence: TGTGCCAGCAGCCAACCTTCCTCCTACGAGCAGTACTTC.